This T cell receptor beta chain derives from a study of shared clonotypes between healthy human individuals. Method: immunoSEQ multiplex PCR; TCRdb's copy keeps in-frame clones and lacks some. The sample has about 2.4 million clones; over 85% are singletons. A word on this clone: Antigen unknown.

The authors divided CD4+ cells into CD45RA+ naive and CD45RA-negative memory subsets. Findings of the study overall: Several donors showed sharing of approximately 5% of naive CD4 clonotypes. Sorted-subset sequencing, rarefaction showed, was incomplete despite large depth.

This sequence originates from a man aged 18 to 29 in good health. Some clones in this sample may be carry-over from other donors' samples. The specimen was naive CD4+ T cells from PBMCs. Subset described: CD45RA+ positively selected.

CDR3 coding DNA: TGTGCCTGGAGTGAAGAGGAGACCCAGTACTTC. Encoded protein: CAWSEEETQYF. The J gene is TRBJ2-5, the V gene TRBV30; D is ambiguous. From germline, CDR1 is GTSNPN and CDR2 SVGIG (reference sequence). The V end lost 1 base, the J end lost 5 bases, and 5 bases lay between the germline ends. The CDR3 is 11 amino acids.